The 11 T cell receptor beta chains listed next were all sequenced from one sample in a study of blood T cell repertoires in COVID-19. The method was immunoSEQ multiplex PCR; TCRdb's version includes in-frame clones alone and lacks a portion of them. The table records around 270,000 clones, 80% to 90% of them present only once. What was sequenced was PBMCs or T cells enriched from blood (not recorded which). These receptors originate from a woman aged 40 to 55 who had been exposed to COVID-19.

The V gene is TRBV5-4, the J gene TRBJ1-1; 9 bases agree with TRBD1. The ends lost 5 bases at V and 0 bases at J; junction bases unmatched: 11. This CDR3 has 17 residues. Germline V gene lookup returns CDR1 SGHNT and CDR2 YYREEE (reference sequence). In nucleotides, the CDR3 is TGTGCCAGCAGTCCCAGGAACAGGGGGCCCATGAACACTGAAGCTTTCTTT. It yields the protein CASSPRNRGPMNTEAFF.

The chain couples TRBV9 to TRBJ1-2, with 8 bases fitting TRBD1. The CDR3 contains 12 residues. Germline V lookup: CDR1 SGDLS, CDR2 YYNGEE. Losses at the gene ends were 4 bases for V and 8 bases for J; bases not matched to a gene: 4. The CDR3 loop reads CASSLTGVGYTF. Here the CDR3 DNA reads TGTGCCAGCAGCTTGACAGGGGTCGGCTACACCTTC.

This clone was detected a few times. The rearrangement links TRBV3-1 (or the pseudogene TRBV3-2) to TRBJ1-4; 8 bases match TRBD1. Germline V gives CDR1 LGHDT, CDR2 YNNKEL (reference sequence). This CDR3 has 15 amino acids. V was clipped by 3 bases and J by 5 bases; unmatched bases: 5. The CDR3 loop is CASSHDGTGNEKLFF. The DNA of the CDR3 is TGTGCCAGCAGCCATGATGGGACAGGAAATGAAAAACTGTTTTTT.

This chain uses TRBV7-2 with TRBJ1-1, with D perhaps TRBD1 (6 bases). V was trimmed by 3 bases and J by 1 base, leaving 12 bases between them. Germline V gives CDR1 SGHTA, CDR2 FQGNSA. CDR3 length: 15 residues. CDR3 in DNA: TGTGCCAGCAGCTTCGGGACAAGACCGAACACTGAAGCTTTCTTT. It codes for CASSFGTRPNTEAFF. Filled out from reference TRBV7-2 and TRBJ1-1, the complete variable domain reads GAGVSQSPSNKVTEKGKDVELRCDPISGHTALYWYRQSLGQGLEFLIYFQGNSAPDKSGLPSDRFSAERTGGSVSTLTIQRTQQEDSAVYLCASSFGTRPNTEAFFGQGTRLTVV.

The J gene is TRBJ2-7, the V gene TRBV7-9; 7 bases align to TRBD1. The CDR3 consists of 12 residues. After removal of 6 bases from V and 3 bases from J, the junction contained 2 bases not matched to a gene. Germline CDR1 and CDR2: SEHNR and FQNEAQ (reference sequence). CDR3 sequence reads: CASRGQIYEQYF. The DNA for the CDR3 is TGTGCCAGCAGGGGACAGATCTACGAGCAGTACTTC.

This clone was counted a single time. The V call is TRBV28, the J call TRBJ1-2, with 10 bases matching TRBD1. This CDR3 is 13 amino acids long. The germline CDR1 and CDR2 sequences are MDHEN and SYDVKM. V lost 8 bases, J lost 8 bases, and 8 bases stayed unmatched. CDR3 nucleotides: TGTGCCAGCGACAGGGGGCGTACGGGCGGCTACACCTTC. Translated, it gives CASDRGRTGGYTF.

The chain links TRBV12-3 or TRBV12-4 to TRBJ1-1; TRBD1 is a possible D gene (5 bases). There are 13 residues in the CDR3. Trimming shortened V by 6 bases and J by 5 bases, and 13 bases separated the two germline ends. As DNA, the CDR3 is TGTGCCAGCAGGGGGACGGGGGAGACTGAAGCTTTCTTT. Protein: CASRGTGETEAFF.

The chain couples TRBV2 to TRBJ2-7; TRBD1 matches at 11 bases. The CDR3 runs to 15 residues. V lost 0 bases to trimming and J lost 3 bases; unmatched junction nucleotides: 1. In germline, CDR1 is SNHLY, CDR2 FYNNEI. The DNA of the CDR3 is TGTGCCAGCAGTGAAGCCGGGACAGGGGGCTACGAGCAGTACTTC. It specifies CASSEAGTGGYEQYF.

V usage is TRBV5-6 and J usage is TRBJ1-4; TRBD1 matches at 9 bases. The trim removed 2 bases at V and 5 bases at J, leaving 4 bases unmatched. There are 15 residues in the CDR3. Germline CDR1 SGHDT, CDR2 YYEEEE. CDR3 loop: CASSFSTGGNEKLFF. CDR3 sequence (DNA): TGTGCCAGCAGCTTCTCGACAGGGGGGAATGAAAAACTGTTTTTT.

J is TRBJ1-6 and V is TRBV2; D uncertain. There are 12 residues in the CDR3. Germline V gene data show CDR1 as SNHLY and CDR2 as FYNNEI. V was shortened by 8 bases and J by 7 bases, with 9 bases between the two germline ends. Here the CDR3 DNA reads TGTGCCAGCTTAAACAGCAATTCACCCCTCCACTTT. Protein product: CASLNSNSPLHF.

The chain joins TRBV30 to TRBJ2-5, with a tentative D call TRBD1 (5 bases). Trimming left V 5 bases short and J 4 bases short, with 14 bases between. CDR1 is GTSNPN, CDR2 SVGIG, per germline (reference sequence). The CDR3 loop spans 13 amino acids. The CDR3 DNA sequence: TGTGCCTGGGGTCAGGGAACTATAGAGACCCAGTACTTC. Translating it yields CAWGQGTIETQYF.